This T cell receptor (beta chain) was identified in a study of graft-versus-host responses after intestinal transplantation. Across the whole study: Recipients got multivisceral, liver-intestinal, or isolated intestinal transplants. Each patient got anti-thymocyte globulin induction, then tacrolimus and steroids for around three years.

Trimming took 4 bases from V and 2 from J; bases not matched to a gene: 3. The CDR3 length is 14 residues. The germline gives CDR1 LGHNA, CDR2 YNFKEQ. Notes on this clone: Its antigen is not identified.

Study outcomes and limitations: An association linked early post-transplant HvG declines with peak circulating GvH clone levels. GvH clones were found in recipient marrow; some appeared first in ileum or blood.

The table came from immunoSEQ multiplex PCR; TCRdb's copy has only in-frame clones and leaves some out. The table shows about 97,000 clones, with about nine tenths occurring only once. The TCR sequence derives from a human donor who was the organ donor for an intestinal transplant. Source: unstimulated CD8+ T cells sorted from spleen or lymph node cells, taken before transplant. This chain joins TRBV4-2 and TRBJ2-3, with TRBD2 matching 7 bases. The CDR3 is CASSPLADTDTQYF. CDR3 DNA sequence: TGTGCCAGCAGCCCCCTAGCGGACACAGATACGCAGTATTTT.